The clone carrying this T cell receptor (beta chain) was detected many times. Absence of ophthalmopathy progression within 18 months defined stable Graves' hyperthyroidism. More than 8.5 ml of fresh peripheral blood supplied the PBMCs. TCR beta CDR3 sequences were amplified from RNA transcripts. First-round RT-PCR of the TCR CDR3 relied on the HTBI primer set. MiXCR was run by TCRdb on the multiplex PCR reads, yielding one entry per CDR3 protein. The data show about 400,000 distinct CDR3 sequences, approximately 15% seen once. The sample belongs to a study of T cells in Graves' hyperthyroidism and ophthalmopathy. The ends lost 2 bases at V and 0 bases at J; junction bases unmatched: 6. The CDR3 loop spans 16 amino acids. CDR1 is SGHTS, CDR2 YDEGEE, per germline.

Input material: blood. This chain uses TRBV5-8 with TRBJ1-1; 8 bases align to TRBD1. The TCR was taken from a woman aged 30 to 39 with Graves' hyperthyroidism. The CDR3 here is CASSLTGGDMNTEAFF. CDR3 nucleotide sequence: TGTGCCAGCAGCTTAACAGGGGGGGACATGAACACTGAAGCTTTCTTT.